The 8 T cell receptor beta chains reported below all come from one sample, sequenced in a study of post-analysis software for immune sequencing data. Study outcomes and limitations: When patients were compared with controls, 4 or 5 TRBV segments were more frequent, TRBV5-6, TRBV5-1 and TRBV20-1 among them.

TCR beta cDNA libraries included unique molecular identifiers. TCRdb reprocessed the PCR reads with MiXCR, giving one entry per CDR3 protein. The repertoire holds around 710,000 distinct CDR3 sequences, with more than 45% as singletons. For these TCRs, the target antigens are not known. The sample comprised blood. The origin of the receptors is a girl aged 5-17 years with multiple sclerosis.

The rearrangement links TRBV7-9 to TRBJ2-5, with TRBD1 identical over 7 bases. CDR1 SEHNR and CDR2 FQNEAQ come from the germline V gene (reference sequence). The V gene end was trimmed by 4 bases and the J gene end by 1 base; junction bases not matched to a gene: 12. This CDR3 has 17 amino acids. For the CDR3, the DNA is TGTGCCAGCAGCTGGTCGCCGACAGGGCACAGCCAAGAGACCCAGTACTTC. Its protein product is CASSWSPTGHSQETQYF. Combining the CDR3 with reference TRBV7-9 and TRBJ2-5 gives the whole variable domain DTGVSQNPRHKITKRGQNVTFRCDPISEHNRLYWYRQTLGQGPEFLTYFQNEAQLEKSRLLSDRFSAERPKGSFSTLEIQRTEQGDSAMYLCASSWSPTGHSQETQYFGPGTRLLVL.

This rearrangement joins TRBV7-8 to TRBJ1-4; possibly TRBD1 for D (5 bases). The CDR3 is 13 residues long. Trimming shortened V by 1 base and J by 11 bases, and 11 bases separated the two germline ends. Germline CDR1 reads SGHVS; CDR2 reads FQNEAQ. The CDR3 nucleotides are TGTGCCAGCAGCTTAGGCCGATGGGGGAAACTGTTTTTT. It translates to CASSLGRWGKLFF.

The DNA for the CDR3 is TGTGCCAGCAGTTTTCAGTGGGGGGCCCCCTACGAGCAGTACTTC. Translating gives CASSFQWGAPYEQYF. The chain recombines TRBV6-6 with TRBJ2-7; D possibly matches TRBD1 or TRBD2 (6 bases each). Between the trimmed V and J ends, which lost 4 bases and 2 bases, there was a span of 15 bases. CDR1 and CDR2 from the germline V gene are MNHNY and SVGAGI (reference sequence). The CDR3 is made up of 15 amino acids.

The rearrangement links TRBV7-9 to TRBJ2-2; the D gene could be TRBD1 or TRBD2 (7 bases each). Germline CDR1 and CDR2: SEHNR and FQNEAQ (reference sequence). V was pared by 5 bases and J by 3 bases, with 13 bases between. The CDR3 runs 15 residues. The CDR3 DNA is TGTGCCAGCAGCCTGACAGGGAGGGACACCGGGGAGCTGTTTTTT. Translation: CASSLTGRDTGELFF. Full variable domain (remainder filled in from reference TRBV7-9 and TRBJ2-2): DTGVSQNPRHKITKRGQNVTFRCDPISEHNRLYWYRQTLGQGPEFLTYFQNEAQLEKSRLLSDRFSAERPKGSFSTLEIQRTEQGDSAMYLCASSLTGRDTGELFFGEGSRLTVL.

This chain uses TRBV4-2 with TRBJ1-1; D possibly corresponds to TRBD1 (6 bases). Trimming removed 2 bases at V and 2 bases at J, with 18 bases between. The germline gives CDR1 LGHNA, CDR2 YNFKEQ. The CDR3 spans 17 residues. CDR3 sequence reads: CASSQKDITGNNTEAFF. Written as DNA, the CDR3 is TGTGCCAGCAGCCAAAAGGATATAACAGGGAATAACACTGAAGCTTTCTTT.

The chain combines TRBV24-1 with TRBJ1-5, with 7 bases matching TRBD1. The CDR3 covers 14 residues. Germline V gene data show CDR1 as KGHDR and CDR2 as SFDVKD. The junction had 3 bases not matched to a gene; V was cut back by 3 bases and J by 5 bases. The CDR3 coding sequence is TGTGCCACCAGTGATGACAGGGAGTATCAGCCCCAGCATTTT. Protein: CATSDDREYQPQHF.

The chain links TRBV5-5 to TRBJ1-4; TRBD1 might be the D (6 bases). The CDR3 runs 14 residues. The V gene's germline CDR1 is SGHKS and CDR2 YYEKEE (reference sequence). V lost 4 bases, J lost 6 bases, and 13 bases lay in between. The CDR3 is CASSPRGADEKLFF. In DNA, the CDR3 is TGTGCCAGCAGCCCAAGGGGGGCAGATGAAAAACTGTTTTTT.

V usage is TRBV6-2 or TRBV6-3 and J usage is TRBJ2-1; 11 bases fit TRBD2. Germline CDR1 and CDR2: MNHEY and SVGEGT. The length of the CDR3 is 16 residues. Unmatched junction bases numbered 8, after V lost 6 bases and J lost 4 bases. Written as DNA, the CDR3 is TGTGCCAGCAGCCATCCTAGCGGGAGGTCTTACAATGAGCAGTTCTTC. This encodes CASSHPSGRSYNEQFF.